This T cell receptor (beta chain) was sequenced during a study of OX40 agonist ivuxolimab in advanced cancers. Background on the study: Patients enrolled in dose escalation were diagnosed with hepatocellular carcinoma, melanoma, renal cell or head and neck cancer.

After removal of 4 bases from V and 7 bases from J, the junction contained 5 bases not matched to a gene. Germline CDR1 reads SGHRS; CDR2 reads YFSETQ. The CDR3 length is 13 residues. Findings of the study overall: Clonal expansion was seen in CD4+ and CD8+ blood T cells by week 6 at 0.1 to 3.0 mg/kg.

Data came from immunoSEQ multiplex PCR; TCRdb stores just in-frame clones and leaves some out. The repertoire holds around 100,000 clones, with roughly 90% as singletons. A remark on this clone: The antigen remains undetermined.

V and J are TRBV5-1 and TRBJ1-2; 9 bases are shared with TRBD1. Material: CD4+ or CD8+ T cells sorted from blood, obtained in a trial of the OX40 agonist ivuxolimab. The clonotype was recovered from an adult with an advanced solid tumor such as melanoma, head and neck, liver or kidney cancer. DNA for the CDR3: TGCGCCAGCAGCGCACAGGGGGCAATTGGCTACACCTTC. Its translation: CASSAQGAIGYTF. Full variable domain (remainder filled in from reference TRBV5-1 and TRBJ1-2): KAGVTQTPRYLIKTRGQQVTLSCSPISGHRSVSWYQQTPGQGLQFLFEYFSETQRNKGNFPGRFSGRQFSNSRSEMNVSTLELGDSALYLCASSAQGAIGYTFGSGTRLTVV.